Presented here are 15 T cell receptor beta chains from one specimen sequenced in a study of cytomegalovirus exposure and HLA in healthy donors. It was with 60 Vbeta and 13 Jbeta primers that the PCR ran. Profiled with immunoSEQ multiplex PCR; TCRdb holds only in-frame clones, not every one. Of fewer than 250,000 clones listed, approximately 78% are singletons. What was sequenced was PBMCs. The receptors here all came from a man younger than 40 in good health and CMV-seronegative.

This chain connects TRBV4-2 to TRBJ1-3; D gene ambiguous. This CDR3 spans 16 amino acids. V lost 1 base, J lost 0 bases, and 10 bases lay in between. Germline CDR1 reads LGHNA; CDR2 reads YNFKEQ. This CDR3 reads CASSQGAPNSGNTIYF. In DNA form, the CDR3 reads TGTGCCAGCAGCCAAGGGGCTCCAAACTCTGGAAACACCATATATTTT.

The gene calls are TRBV9 and TRBJ2-5; a possible D gene is TRBD1 (6 bases). Germline lookup yields CDR1 SGDLS and CDR2 YYNGEE. The CDR3 covers 15 residues. V was shortened by 0 bases and J by 2 bases, with 11 bases between the two germline ends. The CDR3 DNA sequence: TGTGCCAGCAGCGTAGATACAGGGTTACAAGAGACCCAGTACTTC. Translating gives CASSVDTGLQETQYF.

The chain employs TRBV5-1 and TRBJ2-5; 7 bases match TRBD1. Germline CDR1 reads SGHRS; CDR2 reads YFSETQ. The junction had 8 bases not matched to a gene; V was cut back by 2 bases and J by 4 bases. This CDR3 is built from 15 residues. CDR3 in DNA: TGCGCCAGCAGCTTAGGGGGCGTAGAGGGAGAGACCCAGTACTTC. Translating gives CASSLGGVEGETQYF. Based on the CDR3 plus reference TRBV5-1 and TRBJ2-5, the full variable domain is KAGVTQTPRYLIKTRGQQVTLSCSPISGHRSVSWYQQTPGQGLQFLFEYFSETQRNKGNFPGRFSGRQFSNSRSEMNVSTLELGDSALYLCASSLGGVEGETQYFGPGTRLLVL.

This rearrangement joins TRBV28 to TRBJ2-3, with TRBD2 matching over 11 bases. The CDR3 runs to 19 residues. After removal of 2 bases from V and 2 bases from J, the junction contained 12 bases not matched to a gene. Germline CDR1 and CDR2: MDHEN and SYDVKM. The CDR3 sequence: CASSLPERGLAVPTDTQYF. In nucleotides, the CDR3 is TGTGCCAGCAGTTTACCCGAGCGGGGACTAGCGGTTCCCACAGATACGCAGTATTTT.

The chain combines TRBV7-2 with TRBJ2-7; 8 bases are a match to TRBD2. This CDR3 spans 15 amino acids. V lost 5 bases and J lost 3; bases outside the gene matches: 9. The germline gives CDR1 SGHTA, CDR2 FQGNSA. CDR3 DNA sequence: TGTGCCAGCAGCACGACTAGCGACGACTACTACGAGCAGTACTTC. It yields the protein CASSTTSDDYYEQYF.

Regarding this clone: Lacking the conserved final phenylalanine or tryptophan, this CDR3 likely reflects a read error. The genes are TRBV5-1 and TRBJ1-2, with 9 positions matching TRBD1. V trimming: 0 bases; J trimming: 8 bases; junction bases outside the gene matches: 5. The germline CDR1 and CDR2 sequences are SGHRS and YFSETQ. The CDR3 extends over 14 amino acids. The chain's CDR3 is CASSLAQGAGGYTS. In DNA form, the CDR3 reads TGCGCCAGCAGCTTGGCACAGGGGGCTGGAGGCTACACCTCC.

This clone was seen once. The J gene is TRBJ2-1, the V gene TRBV21-1; the D call TRBD1 from the table was never checked on the DNA. TRBV21-1 is described as a pseudogene. The CDR3 spans 16 residues. The CDR3 nucleotides are TGTGCCAGCAGGGACAGGGCACCTAGCTCCTACAATGAGCAGTTCTTC. Translating gives CASRDRAPSSYNEQFF.

The rearrangement joins TRBV7-9 to TRBJ1-1; no firm D call. The CDR3 covers 12 residues. CDR1 is SEHNR and CDR2 is FQNEAQ in the germline V gene (reference sequence). Trimming shortened V by 2 bases and J by 1 base, and 2 bases separated the two germline ends. CDR3 sequence: CASSLQNTEAFF. The DNA for the CDR3 is TGTGCCAGCAGCTTACAGAACACTGAAGCTTTCTTT.

About this clone itself: This CDR3 is also generated by other DNA sequences in the sample. This chain connects TRBV19 to TRBJ2-1; perhaps TRBD2 as D (5 bases). Trimming stripped 5 bases from V and 4 bases from J, with 9 bases between. CDR1 and CDR2 (germline): LNHDA, SQIVND (reference sequence). This CDR3 contains 13 residues. This CDR3 is CASSPRGYNEQFF. The CDR3 nucleotides read TGTGCCAGTAGTCCCCGGGGATACAATGAGCAGTTCTTC.

The rearrangement joins TRBV28 to TRBJ1-4; the D gene is possibly TRBD1 (5 bases). The V gene lost 8 bases and the J gene lost 3 bases, with 10 bases spanning the gap. In germline, CDR1 is MDHEN, CDR2 SYDVKM. The CDR3 runs to 13 residues. CDR3 in amino acids: CASWGDPNEKLFF. The CDR3 DNA reads as TGTGCCAGCTGGGGGGACCCTAATGAAAAACTGTTTTTT.

CDR3: CASSWGLAGGTTDTQYF. DNA for the CDR3: TGTGCCAGCAGCTGGGGACTAGCGGGGGGTACGACAGATACGCAGTATTTT. The V call is TRBV11-1, the J call TRBJ2-3, with 15 bases lining up with TRBD2. The junction had 5 bases not matched to a gene; V was cut back by 4 bases and J by 3 bases. Germline values: CDR1 SGHAT, CDR2 FQDESV (reference sequence). The CDR3 runs to 17 residues.

The J gene is TRBJ1-4, the V gene TRBV7-9; 9 bases are a match to TRBD1. Germline V lookup: CDR1 SEHNR, CDR2 FQNEAQ (reference sequence). This CDR3 has 14 amino acids. V gave up 6 bases and J gave up 7 bases; unmatched junction bases: 6. The CDR3 is CASSSGTGLEKLFF. CDR3 sequence (DNA): TGTGCCAGCAGTTCCGGGACAGGGCTTGAAAAACTGTTTTTT.

This clone was picked up a small number of times. The chain couples TRBV27 to TRBJ1-5; the D gene is possibly TRBD1 (6 bases). V lost 5 bases and J 1 base, leaving 9 bases between the germline ends. The CDR3 is 14 residues long. Per the germline V gene, CDR1 is MNHEY and CDR2 is SMNVEV (reference sequence). CDR3 bases: TGTGCCAGCAGTCCAACAGGGAGCAATCAGCCCCAGCATTTT. Encoded protein: CASSPTGSNQPQHF.

This sequence joins TRBV27 and TRBJ1-5; D is unclear. This CDR3 has 14 residues. The V and J ends lost 4 bases and 0 bases respectively, with 7 bases between them. The germline V gene has CDR1 MNHEY and CDR2 SMNVEV (reference sequence). CDR3 residues: CASSSVNSNQPQHF. For the CDR3, the DNA is TGTGCCAGCAGTTCCGTAAATAGCAATCAGCCCCAGCATTTT.

The V gene is TRBV4-1, the J gene TRBJ2-1; 8 positions agree with TRBD1. Germline assignment: CDR1 MGHRA and CDR2 YSYEKL. Unmatched junction bases numbered 4, after V lost 4 bases and J lost 2 bases. This CDR3 has 15 amino acids. This CDR3 reads CASSPDRGTYNEQFF. DNA for the CDR3: TGCGCCAGCAGCCCCGACAGGGGTACCTACAATGAGCAGTTCTTC.